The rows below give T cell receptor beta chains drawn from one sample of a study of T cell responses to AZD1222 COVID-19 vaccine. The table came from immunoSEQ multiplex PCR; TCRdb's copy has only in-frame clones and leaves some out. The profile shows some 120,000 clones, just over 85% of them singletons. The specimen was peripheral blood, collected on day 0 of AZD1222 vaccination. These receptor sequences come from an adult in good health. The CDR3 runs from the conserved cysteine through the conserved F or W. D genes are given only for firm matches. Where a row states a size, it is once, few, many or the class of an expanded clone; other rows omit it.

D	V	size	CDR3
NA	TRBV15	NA	CATSRDRAVNYGYTF
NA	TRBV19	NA	CASSPDPGRNYEQYF
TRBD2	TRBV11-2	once	CASSWEGEGYEQYF
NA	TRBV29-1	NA	CSVESADTQYF
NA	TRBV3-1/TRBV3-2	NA	CASSQVGTLAYEQYF
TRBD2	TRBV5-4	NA	CASNLGLAPDTQYF
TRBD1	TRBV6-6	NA	CASRPGQTYGYTF
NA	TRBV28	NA	CASSLIGSGDYGYTF
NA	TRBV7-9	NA	CASSFDGQNNSPLHF
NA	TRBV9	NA	CASSQSTSYGYTF
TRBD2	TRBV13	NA	CASSRTSGSGYEQYF
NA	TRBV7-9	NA	CASSLEGVGEQYF
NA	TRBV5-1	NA	CASSLAFESEQYF
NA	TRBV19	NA	CASSSSAGASGNIQYF
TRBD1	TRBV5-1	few	CASSSDQGRGLRSSYNEQFF
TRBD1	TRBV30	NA	CAWSSRDRVPVDTQYF
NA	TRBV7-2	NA	CASSGRGMGRYEQYF
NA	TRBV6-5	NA	CASSPPRRVDEQYF
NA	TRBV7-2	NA	CASSFELNTEAFF
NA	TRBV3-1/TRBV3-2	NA	CASSQDYRPYEQYF
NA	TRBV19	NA	CASSPPRSPKSSYEQYF
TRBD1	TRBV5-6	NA	CASSFPTGARPLHF
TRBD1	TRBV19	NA	CASSPGDRGGNQPQHF
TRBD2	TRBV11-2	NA	CASSQRLAAPYNEQFF
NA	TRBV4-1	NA	CAPQLEQVNEKLFF
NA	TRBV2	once	CASSDNSPLHF
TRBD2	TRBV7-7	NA	CASSPGRAGGETQYF
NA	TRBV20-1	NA	CSASPRAGGYTF
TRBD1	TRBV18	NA	CASSPGQGQKLFF
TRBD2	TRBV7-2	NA	CASSFGLAGVSEQYF
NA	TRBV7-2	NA	CASSFSGAGYEQYF
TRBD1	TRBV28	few	CASKPGQGVQPQHF
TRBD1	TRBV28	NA	CASSTSGQGNQPQHF
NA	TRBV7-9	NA	CASSLVEGNTIYF
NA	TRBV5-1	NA	CASSLADEQYF
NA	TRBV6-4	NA	CASRTSGEGNTEAFF
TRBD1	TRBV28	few	CASRPPQGAGSPLHF
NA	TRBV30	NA	CAWSSSSYEQYF
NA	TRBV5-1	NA	CASSLAGPTRGEQFF
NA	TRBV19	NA	CASSIDLRSWGFF
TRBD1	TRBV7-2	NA	CASSSQGAGEAFF
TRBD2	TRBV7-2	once	CASSPPPGLAGSYEQYF
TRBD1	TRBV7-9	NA	CASSNRQGQNIQYF
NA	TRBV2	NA	CASRLPGLTDTQYF
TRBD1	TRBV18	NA	CASSPKGATGQNTEAFF
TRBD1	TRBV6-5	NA	CASTTPRDRVYEQYF
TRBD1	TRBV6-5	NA	CASRAGQGYGYTF
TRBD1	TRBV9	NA	CASSAATGNGNTIYF
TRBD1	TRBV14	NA	CASSLLDRVGSPLHF
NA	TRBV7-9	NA	CASSPEPVEAFF
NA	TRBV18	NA	CASSPDSNSPLHF
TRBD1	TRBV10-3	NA	CAISGVPGGGETQYF
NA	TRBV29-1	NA	CSAQPGQGYGYTF